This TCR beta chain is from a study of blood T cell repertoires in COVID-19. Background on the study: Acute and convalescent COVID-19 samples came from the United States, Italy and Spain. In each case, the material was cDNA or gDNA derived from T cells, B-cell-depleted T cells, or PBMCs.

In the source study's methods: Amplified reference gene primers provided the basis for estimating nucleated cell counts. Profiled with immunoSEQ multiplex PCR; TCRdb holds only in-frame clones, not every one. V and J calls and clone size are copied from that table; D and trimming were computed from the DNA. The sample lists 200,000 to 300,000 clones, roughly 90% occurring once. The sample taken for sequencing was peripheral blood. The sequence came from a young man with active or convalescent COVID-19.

CDR3 coding DNA: TGTGCCACCGGCGGAGGGCAGGGGGCTATAAACTCTGGAAACACCATATATTTT. Its translation is CATGGGQGAINSGNTIYF. The chain combines TRBV24-1 with TRBJ1-3, with 8 bases lining up with TRBD1. Looked up from germline, CDR1 is KGHDR and CDR2 is SFDVKD. The CDR3 consists of 18 residues. Trimming cost V 9 bases and J 0 bases; bases outside gene matches: 15.